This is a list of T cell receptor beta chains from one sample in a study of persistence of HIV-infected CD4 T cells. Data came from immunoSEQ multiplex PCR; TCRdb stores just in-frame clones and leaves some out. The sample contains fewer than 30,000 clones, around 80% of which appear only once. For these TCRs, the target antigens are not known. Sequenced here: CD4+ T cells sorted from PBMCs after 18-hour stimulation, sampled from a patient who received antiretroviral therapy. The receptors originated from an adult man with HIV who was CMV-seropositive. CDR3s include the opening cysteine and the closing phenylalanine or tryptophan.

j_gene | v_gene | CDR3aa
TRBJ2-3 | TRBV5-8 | CASSVLGPEISDTQYF
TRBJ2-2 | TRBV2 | CASSGQGARAGELFF
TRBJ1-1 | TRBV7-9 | CASSLTGMNTEAFF
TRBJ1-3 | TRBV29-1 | CSVRRTGPSGNTIYF
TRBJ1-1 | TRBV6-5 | CASSYRGVAFF
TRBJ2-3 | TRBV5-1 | CASSLILAGGTDTQYF
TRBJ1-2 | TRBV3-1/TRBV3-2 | CASSQEGGHGYTF
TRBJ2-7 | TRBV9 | CASSARRDNYEQYF
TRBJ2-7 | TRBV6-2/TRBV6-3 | CASSYGRVYEQYF
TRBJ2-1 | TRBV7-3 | CASSLEAQEYNEQFF
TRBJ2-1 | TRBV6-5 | CASKFDGWGNEQFF
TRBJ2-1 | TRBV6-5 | CASSWPGQGFDEQFF
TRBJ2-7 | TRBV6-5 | CASSAGREVYEQYF
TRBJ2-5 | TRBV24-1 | CATSGGRASQETQYF
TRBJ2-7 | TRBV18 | CASSPGVQGRSYEQYF
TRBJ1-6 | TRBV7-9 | CASSPSGNSPLHF
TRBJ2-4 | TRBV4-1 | CASSQDPGDKNIQYF
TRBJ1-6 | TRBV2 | CASSVDRVNSPLHF
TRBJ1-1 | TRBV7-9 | CASSPPGGARSTEAFF
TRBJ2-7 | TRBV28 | CAIKSGQGQYEQYF
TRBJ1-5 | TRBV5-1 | CASSENVGDSNQPQHF
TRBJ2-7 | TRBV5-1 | CASSWTAGMDEQYF
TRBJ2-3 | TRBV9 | CASRNGGQGVLDTQYF
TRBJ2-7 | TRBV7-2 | CASSLDPPGEQYF
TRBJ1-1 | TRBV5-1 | CASSLTGGTRNTEAFF
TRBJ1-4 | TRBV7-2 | CASSLRRGTNEKLFF
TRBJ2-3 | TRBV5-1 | CASSSSTGSDTQYF
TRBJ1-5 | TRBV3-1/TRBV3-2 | CASSQSGEPRYSNQPQHF
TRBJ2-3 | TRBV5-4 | CASSGQGAGGTDTQYF
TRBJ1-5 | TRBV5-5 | CASSLAGQPQHF
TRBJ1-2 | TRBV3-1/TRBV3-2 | CASSQGTGVPYGYTF
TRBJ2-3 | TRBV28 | CASIGITDTQYF
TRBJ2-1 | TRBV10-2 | CASRPTSGGTYNEQFF
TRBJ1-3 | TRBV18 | CASSLEGSGNTIYF
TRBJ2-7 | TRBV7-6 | CATTVRTASYEQYF
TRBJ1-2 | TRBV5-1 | CASSWAGTGALNYGYTF
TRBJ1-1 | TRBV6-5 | CASHQDRGYAFF
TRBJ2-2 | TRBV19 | CASSIPSGGLPGELFF
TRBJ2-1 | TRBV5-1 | CASSPGTSGGFF
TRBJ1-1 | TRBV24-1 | CATSDSSGAGNTEAFF
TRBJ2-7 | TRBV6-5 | CASTIDRVGEQYF
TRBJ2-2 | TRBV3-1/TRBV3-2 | CASSRVLTGELFF
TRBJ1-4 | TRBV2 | CASTGVQREKLFF
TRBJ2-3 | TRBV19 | CASKDRGTDTQYF
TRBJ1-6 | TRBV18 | CASSLQGGSSYNSPLHF
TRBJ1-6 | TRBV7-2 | CASSLSQGNLVSLHF
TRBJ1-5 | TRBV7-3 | CASSLGINQPQHF
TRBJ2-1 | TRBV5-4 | CASSNRAGGRNNEQFF
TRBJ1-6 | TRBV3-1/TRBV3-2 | CASSHSGTNSPLHF
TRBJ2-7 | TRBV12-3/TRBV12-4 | CASRVGPRVEQYF
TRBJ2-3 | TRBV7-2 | CASSRPGSISDTQYF
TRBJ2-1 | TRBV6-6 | CASSHGGAYNEQFF
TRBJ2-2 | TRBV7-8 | CASSLGSAGVPTGELFF
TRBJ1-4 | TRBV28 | CASSLRQGAHEKLFF